Below are 28 T cell receptor beta chains sequenced from a single sample in a study of CD8 T cells in ankylosing spondylitis. TCRdb redid the calling of the 5' RACE reads with MiXCR, one entry per CDR3 protein. The table lists over 30,000 distinct CDR3 sequences, approximately 10% of them singletons. Material: synovial fluid, either unsorted or a sorted T cell fraction (not recorded which). These TCRs come from a male donor with ankylosing spondylitis.

This clonotype was picked up a small number of times. The chain uses TRBV5-1 and TRBJ2-5; no firm D call. V lost 6 bases and J 3 bases, leaving 12 bases between the germline ends. CDR1 and CDR2 from the germline V gene are SGHRS and YFSETQ. The CDR3 totals 13 residues. CDR3 nucleotides: TGCGCCAGCAAGGTCGGGTTCGAAGAGACCCAGTACTTC. Its protein is CASKVGFEETQYF.

The chain couples TRBV29-1 to TRBJ2-3; 7 bases fit TRBD2. In germline, CDR1 is SQVTM, CDR2 ANQGSEA. CDR3 length equals 12 residues. The junction had 9 bases not matched to a gene; V was cut back by 7 bases and J by 8 bases. The CDR3 sequence: CSGGEGQATQYF. CDR3 nucleotide sequence: TGCAGCGGGGGGGAGGGCCAGGCTACGCAGTATTTT.

The rearrangement joins TRBV7-3 to TRBJ2-1; possible D gene TRBD2, 6 bases. The CDR3 runs 13 residues. V gave up 1 base and J gave up 9 bases, with 10 bases separating them. Germline CDR1 reads SGHTA; CDR2 reads FQGTGA. The CDR3 loop reads CASSLREAGEQFF. In nucleotides, the CDR3 is TGTGCCAGCAGCTTAAGGGAGGCGGGTGAGCAGTTCTTC. Supplemented by reference TRBV7-3 and TRBJ2-1, the full variable domain reads GAGVSQTPSNKVTEKGKYVELRCDPISGHTALYWYRQSLGQGPEFLIYFQGTGAADDSGLPNDRFFAVRPEGSVSTLKIQRTERGDSAVYLCASSLREAGEQFFGPGTRLTVL.

This clonotype was seen many times. The chain joins TRBV9 to TRBJ2-1, with D maybe TRBD2 (6 bases). Germline values: CDR1 SGDLS, CDR2 YYNGEE. The V and J ends lost 1 base and 8 bases respectively, with 16 bases between them. The CDR3 is 15 residues long. CDR3 loop: CASSVWSGSGDEQFF. CDR3 nucleotide sequence: TGTGCCAGCAGCGTATGGAGCGGGTCTGGGGATGAGCAGTTCTTC.

This clonotype was found many times. V usage is TRBV5-8 and J usage is TRBJ2-3; 8 positions match TRBD2. CDR1 is SGHTS, CDR2 YDEGEE, per germline. V lost 2 bases and J lost 3; bases outside the gene matches: 8. The CDR3 runs 16 residues. The CDR3, as DNA: TGTGCCAGCAGCTTCGCAATAGCGGGACCAACAGATACGCAGTATTTT. Protein: CASSFAIAGPTDTQYF.

This clonotype has more than one count but fewer than ten. CDR3 residues: CASSIRDGSNQPQHF. The CDR3, as DNA: TGTGCCAGCAGCATCCGGGACGGAAGCAATCAGCCCCAGCATTTT. The chain joins TRBV7-6 to TRBJ1-5; D is possibly TRBD1 (5 bases). From germline, CDR1 is SGHVS and CDR2 FNYEAQ. This CDR3 has 15 residues. Trimming took off 5 bases at V and 1 base at J, with 12 bases between the two ends.

The chain couples TRBV12-3 or TRBV12-4 to TRBJ2-3; TRBD2 matches 12 bases. V gave up 5 bases and J gave up 2 bases; unmatched junction bases: 8. The CDR3 extends over 17 amino acids. CDR3 in DNA: TGTGCCAGCAGTGAAATCGGACTAGCGGGAAACACAGATACGCAGTATTTT. It translates to CASSEIGLAGNTDTQYF.

The genes are TRBV20-1 and TRBJ2-7; D uncertain. The germline V and J ends were trimmed by 5 bases and 7 bases, with 15 bases remaining between them. Germline CDR1 DFQATT, CDR2 SNEGSKA (reference sequence). This CDR3 contains 12 residues. As DNA, the CDR3 is TGCAGTGCTCCGGGCCCGGGTGGGGAGCAGTACTTC. It yields the protein CSAPGPGGEQYF.

This clonotype was found many times. V and J are TRBV7-7 and TRBJ2-7; 8 bases are a match to TRBD1. The CDR3 covers 12 residues. Germline trimming cut 3 bases from V and 7 bases from J; bases unmatched to any gene: 2. The germline CDR1 and CDR2 sequences are SSHAT and FNYEAQ (reference sequence). The CDR3, as DNA: TGTGCCAGCAGCTTTACAGGGGGGGAGCAGTACTTC. Translated: CASSFTGGEQYF.

This clonotype was seen a few times. One junction end does not reproduce the germline sequence, and a read error may be involved. This sequence joins TRBV9 and TRBJ2-5; the D gene is possibly TRBD2 (5 bases). The CDR3 consists of 14 residues. Germline V lookup: CDR1 SGDLS, CDR2 YYNGEE. CDR3 residues: CASSVAPGRETQYF. The CDR3 DNA is TGTGCCAGCAGCGTAGCTCCCGGTAGGGAGACCCAGTACTTT. Drawing the rest from reference TRBV9 and TRBJ2-5, the complete variable domain is DSGVTQTPKHLITATGQRVTLRCSPRSGDLSVYWYQQSLDQGLQFLIQYYNGEERAKGNILERFSAQQFPDLHSELNLSSLELGDSALYFCASSVAPGRETQYFGPGTRLLVL.

This clonotype has a count of ten or more. This chain links TRBV20-1 with TRBJ2-1; TRBD1 or TRBD2 may be the D gene (7 bases each). The CDR3 loop spans 17 amino acids. Between the trimmed V and J ends, which lost 0 bases and 1 base, there was a span of 16 bases. Germline V lookup: CDR1 DFQATT, CDR2 SNEGSKA (reference sequence). In DNA, the CDR3 is TGCAGTGCTAGAGATCAGGGGGGGGCTTTTTCCTACAATGAGCAGTTCTTC. Residues: CSARDQGGAFSYNEQFF.

This clonotype was counted a few times. V and J are TRBV27 and TRBJ2-1; D is perhaps TRBD1 or TRBD2 (6 bases each). CDR3 length: 16 amino acids. The germline CDR1 and CDR2 sequences are MNHEY and SMNVEV (reference sequence). V was shortened by 3 bases and J by 10 bases, with 22 bases between the two germline ends. CDR3 bases: TGTGCCAGCAGTTTGACTGGGGGGCTAGTGGAGCGAGAGCAGTTCTTC. Translating it yields CASSLTGGLVEREQFF.

V is TRBV7-9 and J is TRBJ2-1; unclear D gene. V dropped 2 bases and J dropped 6 bases, with 14 bases sitting between them. The CDR3 sequence is 15 residues long. CDR1 and CDR2 (germline): SEHNR, FQNEAQ (reference sequence). In DNA form, the CDR3 reads TGTGCCAGCAGCTTACGTCGGCCCTCCCTCAATGAGCAGTTCTTC. Its protein product is CASSLRRPSLNEQFF.

This clonotype was seen a few times. Because the CDR3 is missing its conserved closing phenylalanine or tryptophan, this is likely a read error. The DNA is left out, because the CDR3 cannot be placed on it with certainty; the CDR3 is given as TCRdb lists it. V gene TRBV20-1 combines with J gene TRBJ1-1; the table's D gene call, TRBD1, was not cross checked with the DNA. Germline V gene data show CDR1 as DFQATT and CDR2 as SNEGSKA (reference sequence). The CDR3 is 8 amino acids long, termini counted. CDR3 protein: CSASGDAN.

V is TRBV5-1 and J is TRBJ2-1; maybe TRBD2 (6 bases). The germline V and J ends were trimmed by 1 base and 4 bases, with 15 bases remaining between them. Germline assignment: CDR1 SGHRS and CDR2 YFSETQ. The CDR3 is made up of 16 amino acids. CDR3 sequence reads: CASSLRQRAAYNEQFF. The CDR3, as DNA: TGCGCCAGCAGCTTGAGGCAGCGGGCCGCGTACAATGAGCAGTTCTTC.

The gene calls are TRBV20-1 and TRBJ2-7; D gene uncertain. V gave up 1 base and J gave up 7 bases, with 11 bases separating them. Germline V gives CDR1 DFQATT, CDR2 SNEGSKA (reference sequence). The CDR3 spans 12 residues. CDR3 DNA: TGCAGTGCTAGAGGTGTGACCCGGGAGCAGTACTTC. It specifies CSARGVTREQYF.

The V call is TRBV6-1, the J call TRBJ2-3, with 10 bases fitting TRBD2. The CDR3 has 18 amino acids. Losses at the gene ends were 2 bases for V and 6 bases for J; bases not matched to a gene: 14. Germline CDR1 MNHNS, CDR2 SASEGT. The DNA of the CDR3 is TGTGCCAGCAGTGAACACGGTAGCGGGAGGCTCAGGCGGGATACGCAGTATTTT. Translation: CASSEHGSGRLRRDTQYF.

This clonotype was seen ten or more times. The chain joins TRBV12-3 or TRBV12-4 to TRBJ2-5; perhaps TRBD1 as D (5 bases). Trimming removed 5 bases at V and 5 bases at J, with 21 bases between. The length of the CDR3 is 16 residues. The DNA of the CDR3 is TGTGCCAGCAGTGCCACTGGGATCAGGGCATCTGAGACCCAGTACTTC. It is translated as CASSATGIRASETQYF.

This clonotype was seen a few times. V and J are TRBV28 and TRBJ2-7; TRBD2 matches at 7 bases. The trim removed 5 bases at V and 6 bases at J, leaving 10 bases unmatched. Germline V gene data show CDR1 as MDHEN and CDR2 as SYDVKM. The length of the CDR3 is 14 residues. CDR3 sequence (DNA): TGTGCCAGCAGTCTAGGACTAGGTTCCGTCGAGCAGTACTTC. It specifies CASSLGLGSVEQYF.

Ten or more counts support this clonotype. This rearrangement joins TRBV19 to TRBJ2-7, with unresolved D. Germline values: CDR1 LNHDA, CDR2 SQIVND (reference sequence). Trimming shortened V by 3 bases and J by 6 bases, and 12 bases separated the two germline ends. The CDR3 has 13 amino acids. The CDR3 region is CASSIRSAAEQYF. For the CDR3, the DNA is TGTGCCAGTAGTATCCGGTCTGCGGCCGAGCAGTACTTC.

This clonotype was seen only a few times. The chain couples TRBV7-3 to TRBJ2-3; D is perhaps TRBD1 (5 bases). V lost 2 bases and J lost 6, with 15 bases in between. The CDR3 consists of 15 residues. The germline V gene has CDR1 SGHTA and CDR2 FQGTGA. In DNA, the CDR3 is TGTGCCAGCAGCTTAGGGATAACAAGGGGCGATACGCAGTATTTT. As protein: CASSLGITRGDTQYF.

This clonotype turned up a few times. The rearrangement uses TRBV9 and TRBJ1-1; the D is unclear. The V end lost 0 bases, the J end lost 4 bases, and 13 bases lay between the germline ends. Germline values: CDR1 SGDLS, CDR2 YYNGEE. The CDR3 is made up of 15 amino acids. In nucleotides, the CDR3 is TGTGCCAGCAGCGTAGGTAAAGGCGGCGGCACTGAAGCTTTCTTT. Amino acids: CASSVGKGGGTEAFF.

V usage is TRBV28 and J usage is TRBJ2-3; TRBD2 aligns across 7 bases. This CDR3 has 14 amino acids. V lost 4 bases, J lost 2 bases, and 3 bases stayed unmatched. The germline V gene has CDR1 MDHEN and CDR2 SYDVKM. The CDR3, as DNA: TGTGCCAGCAGTTACGGGGGGTCCACAGATACGCAGTATTTT. Amino acid sequence: CASSYGGSTDTQYF. The variable domain in full, completed from reference TRBV28 and TRBJ2-3, reads DVKVTQSSRYLVKRTGEKVFLECVQDMDHENMFWYRQDPGLGLRLIYFSYDVKMKEKGDIPEGYSVSREKKERFSLILESASTNQTSMYLCASSYGGSTDTQYFGPGTRLTVL.

This clonotype was seen more than once but under ten times. V is TRBV5-1 and J is TRBJ2-2; D is ambiguous. The CDR3 has 16 amino acids. Germline values: CDR1 SGHRS, CDR2 YFSETQ. V was shortened by 0 bases and J by 7 bases, with 16 bases between the two germline ends. The CDR3 sequence: CASSLVPSLANGELFF. The CDR3 DNA reads as TGCGCCAGCAGCTTGGTACCTAGTTTAGCCAACGGGGAGCTGTTTTTT.

The chain combines TRBV20-1 with TRBJ2-1, with 7 bases that match TRBD1. Germline CDR1 and CDR2: DFQATT and SNEGSKA (reference sequence). The CDR3 totals 13 residues. J was trimmed by 6 bases and V by 2 bases; bases with no gene match: 4. This CDR3 is CSARSHRGNEQFF. CDR3 in DNA: TGCAGTGCTAGATCGCACAGGGGCAATGAGCAGTTCTTC.

V is TRBV20-1 and J is TRBJ1-2, with D uncertain. The germline gives CDR1 DFQATT, CDR2 SNEGSKA (reference sequence). Trimming stripped 2 bases from V and 5 bases from J, with 12 bases between. The length of the CDR3 is 13 residues. The CDR3 nucleotides read TGCAGTGCTAGACTGCCGCTCGAATATGGCTACACCTTC. This encodes CSARLPLEYGYTF.

Comment on this clonotype: Compared with germline, one end of the junction differs, possibly owing to a read error. V is TRBV7-7 and J is TRBJ2-5, with 9 positions matching TRBD2. CDR1 is SSHAT, CDR2 FNYEAQ, per germline (reference sequence). The CDR3 extends over 14 amino acids. The CDR3: CASSLVAGEETQYF. In nucleotides, the CDR3 is TGTGCTAGCAGCTTAGTAGCGGGGGAAGAGACCCAGTACTTC.

V and J are TRBV6-2 or TRBV6-3 and TRBJ1-5; 7 bases line up with TRBD1. The ends lost 2 bases at V and 5 bases at J; junction bases unmatched: 0. The CDR3 is 13 amino acids. The germline CDR1 and CDR2 sequences are MNHEY and SVGEGT. For the CDR3, the DNA is TGTGCCAGCAGTTACGGGACAGATCAGCCCCAGCATTTT. This sequence encodes CASSYGTDQPQHF.